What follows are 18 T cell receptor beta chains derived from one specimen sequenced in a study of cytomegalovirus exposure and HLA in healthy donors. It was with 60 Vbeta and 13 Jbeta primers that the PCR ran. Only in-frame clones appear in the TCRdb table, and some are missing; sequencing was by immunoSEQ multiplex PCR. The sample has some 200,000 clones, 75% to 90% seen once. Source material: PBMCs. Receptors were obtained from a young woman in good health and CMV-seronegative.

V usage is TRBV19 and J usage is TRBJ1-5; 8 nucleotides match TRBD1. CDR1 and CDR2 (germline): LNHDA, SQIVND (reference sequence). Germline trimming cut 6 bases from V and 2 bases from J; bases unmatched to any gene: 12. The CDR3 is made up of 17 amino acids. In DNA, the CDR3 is TGTGCCAGTAGCCCACTTATAGTGGACAGGGGCAATCAGCCCCAGCATTTT. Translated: CASSPLIVDRGNQPQHF.

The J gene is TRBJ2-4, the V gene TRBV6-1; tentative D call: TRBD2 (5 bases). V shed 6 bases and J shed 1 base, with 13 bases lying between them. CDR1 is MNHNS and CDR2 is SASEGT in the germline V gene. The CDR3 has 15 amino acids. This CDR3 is CASREKRGAKNIQYF. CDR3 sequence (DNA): TGTGCCAGCAGAGAGAAAAGAGGGGCCAAAAACATTCAGTACTTC.

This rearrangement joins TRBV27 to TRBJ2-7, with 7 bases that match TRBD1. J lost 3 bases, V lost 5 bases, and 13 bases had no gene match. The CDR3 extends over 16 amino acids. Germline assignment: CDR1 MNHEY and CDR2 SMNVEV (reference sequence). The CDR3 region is CASSGIWGTESYEQYF. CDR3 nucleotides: TGTGCCAGCAGTGGGATCTGGGGGACAGAGAGCTACGAGCAGTACTTC.

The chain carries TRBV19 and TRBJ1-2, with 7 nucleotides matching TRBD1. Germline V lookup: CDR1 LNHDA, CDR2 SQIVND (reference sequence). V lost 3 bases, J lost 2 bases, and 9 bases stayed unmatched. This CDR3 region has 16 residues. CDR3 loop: CASSIADGTANYGYTF. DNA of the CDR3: TGTGCCAGTAGTATCGCTGACGGGACAGCCAACTATGGCTACACCTTC.

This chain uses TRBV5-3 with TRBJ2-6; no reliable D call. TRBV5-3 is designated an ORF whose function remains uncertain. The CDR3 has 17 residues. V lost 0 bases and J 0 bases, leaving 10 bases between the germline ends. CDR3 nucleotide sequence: TGTGCCAGAAGCTTGGAACGGTTGTACTCTGGGGCCAACGTCCTGACTTTC. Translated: CARSLERLYSGANVLTF.

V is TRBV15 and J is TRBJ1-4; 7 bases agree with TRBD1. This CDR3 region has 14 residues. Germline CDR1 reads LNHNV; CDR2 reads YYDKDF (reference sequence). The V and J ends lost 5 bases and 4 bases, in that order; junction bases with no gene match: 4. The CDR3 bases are TGTGCCACCAGCTACGACAGGGATAATGAAAAACTGTTTTTT. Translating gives CATSYDRDNEKLFF.

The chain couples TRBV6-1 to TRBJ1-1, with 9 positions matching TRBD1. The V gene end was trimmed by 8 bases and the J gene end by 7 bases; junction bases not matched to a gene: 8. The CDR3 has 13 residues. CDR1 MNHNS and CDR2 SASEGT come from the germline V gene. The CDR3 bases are TGTGCCAGCCAGGGACAGGGTAAGAATGAAGCTTTCTTT. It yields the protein CASQGQGKNEAFF.

The CDR3 DNA sequence: TGTGCCAGCTTAGGACAGGGGGTCTCTGAAGCTTTCTTT. This codes for CASLGQGVSEAFF. The rearrangement uses TRBV6-5 and TRBJ1-1, with TRBD1 identical over 10 bases. The CDR3 totals 13 residues. With 8 bases clipped from V and 6 bases from J, the junction kept 6 bases outside the gene matches. The germline V gene encodes CDR1 MNHEY and CDR2 SVGAGI.

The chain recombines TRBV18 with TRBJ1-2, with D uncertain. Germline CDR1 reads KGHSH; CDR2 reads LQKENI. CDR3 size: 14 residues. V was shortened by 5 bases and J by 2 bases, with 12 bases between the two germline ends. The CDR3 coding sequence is TGTGCCAGCTCATACTCTAGGGAGAACTATGGCTACACCTTC. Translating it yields CASSYSRENYGYTF.

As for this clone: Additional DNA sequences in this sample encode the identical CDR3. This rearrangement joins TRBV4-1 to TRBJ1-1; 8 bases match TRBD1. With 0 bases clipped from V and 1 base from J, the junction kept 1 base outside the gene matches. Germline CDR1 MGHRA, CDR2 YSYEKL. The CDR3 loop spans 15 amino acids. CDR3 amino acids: CASSQDGQGNTEAFF. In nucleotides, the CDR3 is TGCGCCAGCAGCCAAGACGGACAGGGGAACACTGAAGCTTTCTTT.

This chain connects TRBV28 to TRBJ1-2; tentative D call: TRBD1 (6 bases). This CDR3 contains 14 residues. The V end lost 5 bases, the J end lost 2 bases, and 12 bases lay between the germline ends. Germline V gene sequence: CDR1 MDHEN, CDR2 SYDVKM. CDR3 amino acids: CASSPLDRNYGYTF. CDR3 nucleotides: TGTGCCAGCAGTCCCCTGGACAGAAACTATGGCTACACCTTC.

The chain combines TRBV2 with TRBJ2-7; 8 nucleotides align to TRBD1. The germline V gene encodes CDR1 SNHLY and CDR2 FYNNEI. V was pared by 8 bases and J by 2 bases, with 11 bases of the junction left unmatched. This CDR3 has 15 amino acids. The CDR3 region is CASDYGRDRPYEQYF. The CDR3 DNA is TGTGCCAGCGACTACGGCCGGGACAGGCCCTACGAGCAGTACTTC.

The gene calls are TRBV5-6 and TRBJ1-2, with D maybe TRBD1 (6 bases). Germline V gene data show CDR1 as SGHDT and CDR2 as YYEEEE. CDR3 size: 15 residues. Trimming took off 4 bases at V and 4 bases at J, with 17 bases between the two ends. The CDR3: CASSSNRVPFYGYTF. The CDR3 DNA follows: TGTGCCAGCAGCAGTAACAGGGTACCTTTCTATGGCTACACCTTC.

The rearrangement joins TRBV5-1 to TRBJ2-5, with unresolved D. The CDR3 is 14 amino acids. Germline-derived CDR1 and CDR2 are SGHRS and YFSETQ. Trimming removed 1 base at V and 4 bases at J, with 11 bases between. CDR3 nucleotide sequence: TGCGCCAGCAGCTTGATTCAGGCTGCAGAGACCCAGTACTTC. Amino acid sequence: CASSLIQAAETQYF. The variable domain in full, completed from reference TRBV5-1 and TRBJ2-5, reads KAGVTQTPRYLIKTRGQQVTLSCSPISGHRSVSWYQQTPGQGLQFLFEYFSETQRNKGNFPGRFSGRQFSNSRSEMNVSTLELGDSALYLCASSLIQAAETQYFGPGTRLLVL.

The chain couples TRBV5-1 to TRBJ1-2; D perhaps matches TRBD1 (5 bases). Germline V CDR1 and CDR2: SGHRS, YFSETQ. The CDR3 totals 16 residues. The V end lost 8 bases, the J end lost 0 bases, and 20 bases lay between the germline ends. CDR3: CAREPRGTVTNYGYTF. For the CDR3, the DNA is TGCGCCAGGGAACCTCGCGGGACGGTTACTAACTATGGCTACACCTTC.

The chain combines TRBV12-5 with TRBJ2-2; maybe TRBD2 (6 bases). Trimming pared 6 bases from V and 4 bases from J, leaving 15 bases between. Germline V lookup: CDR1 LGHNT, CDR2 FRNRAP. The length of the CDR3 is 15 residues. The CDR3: CASGGGDAFTGELFF. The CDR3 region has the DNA TGTGCTAGTGGAGGAGGGGACGCTTTCACCGGGGAGCTGTTTTTT. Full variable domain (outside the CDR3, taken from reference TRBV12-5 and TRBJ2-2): DARVTQTPRHKVTEMGQEVTMRCQPILGHNTVFWYRQTMMQGLELLAYFRNRAPLDDSGMPKDRFSAEMPDATLATLKIQPSEPRDSAVYFCASGGGDAFTGELFFGEGSRLTVL.

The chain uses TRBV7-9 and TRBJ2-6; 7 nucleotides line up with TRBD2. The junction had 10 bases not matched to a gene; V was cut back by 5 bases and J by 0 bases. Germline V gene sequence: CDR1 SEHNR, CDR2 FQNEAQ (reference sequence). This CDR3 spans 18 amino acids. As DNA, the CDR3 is TGTGCCAGCAGCCTAGGGAGGGGACCGAGCTCTGGGGCCAACGTCCTGACTTTC. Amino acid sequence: CASSLGRGPSSGANVLTF. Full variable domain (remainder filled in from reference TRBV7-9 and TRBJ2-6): DTGVSQNPRHKITKRGQNVTFRCDPISEHNRLYWYRQTLGQGPEFLTYFQNEAQLEKSRLLSDRFSAERPKGSFSTLEIQRTEQGDSAMYLCASSLGRGPSSGANVLTFGAGSRLTVL.

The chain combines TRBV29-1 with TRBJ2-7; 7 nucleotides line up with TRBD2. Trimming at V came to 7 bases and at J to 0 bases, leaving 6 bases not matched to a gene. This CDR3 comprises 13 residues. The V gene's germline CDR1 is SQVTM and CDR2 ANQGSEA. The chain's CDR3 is CSGSGTNSYEQYF. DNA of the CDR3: TGCAGCGGATCCGGGACTAACTCCTACGAGCAGTACTTC.